Each of the 27 T cell receptor beta chains below was sequenced from the same sample in a study of blood T cell repertoires in COVID-19. This table comes from immunoSEQ multiplex PCR, and its TCRdb copy is limited to in-frame clones, with some not included. The table has 250,000 to 400,000 clones, 90% seen once. The specimen sequenced was PBMCs or T cells enriched from blood (not recorded which). The receptors derive from a man in his 60s who had recovered from COVID-19.

This clone appeared a single time. The chain joins TRBV5-4 to TRBJ2-3; 9 bases map to TRBD2. Trimming cost V 4 bases and J 1 base; bases outside gene matches: 7. The CDR3 loop spans 16 amino acids. Germline CDR1 SGHNT, CDR2 YYREEE (reference sequence). For the CDR3, the DNA is TGTGCCAGCAGCCCCAAGCGGGGGGAAGGCACAGATACGCAGTATTTT. Its protein product is CASSPKRGEGTDTQYF.

The chain employs TRBV30 and TRBJ1-1; possible D gene TRBD1, 6 bases. The CDR3 is 15 amino acids. Germline CDR1 reads GTSNPN; CDR2 reads SVGIG (reference sequence). The V end was cut by 4 bases, the J end by 3 bases, with 18 bases between. The CDR3 spells CAWKKRGGRYTEAFF. DNA of the CDR3: TGTGCCTGGAAAAAACGCGGGGGCAGGTACACTGAAGCTTTCTTT.

This clone was seen a single time. The chain carries TRBV6-5 and TRBJ1-2; TRBD1 matches 11 bases. Unmatched junction bases numbered 6, after V lost 7 bases and J lost 8 bases. Per germline, CDR1 MNHEY and CDR2 SVGAGI. The CDR3 length is 13 residues. Here the CDR3 reads CASTRDRGGGYTF. CDR3 nucleotides: TGTGCCAGCACCCGGGACAGGGGGGGAGGCTACACCTTC.

The chain links TRBV27 to TRBJ2-7; D is possibly TRBD2 (5 bases). This CDR3 spans 14 amino acids. CDR1 MNHEY and CDR2 SMNVEV come from the germline V gene (reference sequence). With 4 bases removed from V and 4 bases from J, the gap between germline ends came to 14 bases. The CDR3 DNA reads TGTGCCAGCAGTTCCTATTTAAGAGGGTACGAGCAGTACTTC. Translation: CASSSYLRGYEQYF.

This chain connects TRBV24-1 to TRBJ2-1, with 8 bases lining up with TRBD2. V lost 3 bases to trimming and J lost 7 bases; unmatched junction nucleotides: 10. The CDR3 spans 16 residues. Germline V CDR1 and CDR2: KGHDR, SFDVKD. Here the CDR3 DNA reads TGTGCCACCAGTGATAGCGGGGGCCGACAGTTTAATGAGCAGTTCTTC. Its translation: CATSDSGGRQFNEQFF.

The chain employs TRBV28 and TRBJ1-2; TRBD1 might be the D (6 bases). V was shortened by 5 bases and J by 0 bases, with 10 bases between the two germline ends. CDR1 and CDR2 (germline): MDHEN, SYDVKM. The CDR3 totals 14 residues. CDR3 coding DNA: TGTGCCAGCAGTACAGGGAAAGCTAACTATGGCTACACCTTC. Amino acids: CASSTGKANYGYTF.

The chain employs TRBV5-4 and TRBJ1-2; a possible D gene is TRBD1 (6 bases). This CDR3 is 13 amino acids long. Germline V CDR1 and CDR2: SGHNT, YYREEE (reference sequence). V lost 3 bases to trimming and J lost 8 bases, with 14 bases between them. This CDR3 is CASSSQGHGGYTF. The CDR3 bases are TGTGCCAGCAGCTCACAGGGCCATGGGGGCTACACCTTC.

This chain connects TRBV24-1 to TRBJ2-1; 7 bases fit TRBD2. CDR3 length: 16 amino acids. Per the germline V gene, CDR1 is KGHDR and CDR2 is SFDVKD. V lost 6 bases, J lost 12 bases, and 19 bases stayed unmatched. The CDR3: CATSYSASGFPGRQFF. CDR3 coding DNA: TGTGCCACCAGTTACTCGGCTAGCGGTTTTCCAGGCAGGCAGTTCTTC.

The gene calls are TRBV7-3 and TRBJ2-2, with 9 positions matching TRBD1. Trimming at V came to 2 bases and at J to 5 bases, leaving 0 bases not matched to a gene. The CDR3 is 14 residues long. The V gene's germline CDR1 is SGHTA and CDR2 FQGTGA. CDR3 sequence (DNA): TGTGCCAGCAGCTTAGGACAGGGGACCGGGGAGCTGTTTTTT. It specifies CASSLGQGTGELFF.

This clone was found a few times. The gene calls are TRBV7-9 and TRBJ2-1; D is unresolved. Trimming left V 5 bases short and J 5 bases short, with 10 bases between. Germline CDR1 SEHNR, CDR2 FQNEAQ (reference sequence). The CDR3 spans 13 residues. For the CDR3, the DNA is TGTGCCAGCAGCGAAGCGTACGACAATGAGCAGTTCTTC. Translation gives CASSEAYDNEQFF.

The genes are TRBV19 and TRBJ2-5; 7 bases are shared with TRBD1. Trimming took 3 bases from V and 5 from J; bases not matched to a gene: 12. In germline, CDR1 is LNHDA, CDR2 SQIVND (reference sequence). The CDR3 extends over 16 amino acids. The CDR3 loop reads CASSIGGQVLLETQYF. CDR3 bases: TGTGCCAGTAGTATCGGAGGACAGGTCCTTTTGGAGACCCAGTACTTC.

This sequence joins TRBV14 and TRBJ2-7, with a possible D match to TRBD1 (5 bases). CDR1 SGHDN and CDR2 FVKESK come from the germline V gene. The ends were cut back, 0 bases at V and 2 bases at J, with 11 bases in the middle. The CDR3 runs to 15 residues. The DNA for the CDR3 is TGTGCCAGCAGCCAAGAAGGGGCCCCTACCTACGAGCAGTACTTC. Translation gives CASSQEGAPTYEQYF.

The rearrangement uses TRBV28 and TRBJ2-4; weak D call: TRBD2 (7 bases). Trimming stripped 4 bases from V and 9 bases from J, with 19 bases between. The CDR3 extends over 15 amino acids. The germline V gene encodes CDR1 MDHEN and CDR2 SYDVKM. CDR3 sequence (DNA): TGTGCCAGCAGTTCCCAATTTGGGGGGGCCGGCATTCAGTACTTC. Translation gives CASSSQFGGAGIQYF.

V gene TRBV5-6 combines with J gene TRBJ1-2; D not resolved. Trimming shortened V by 3 bases and J by 8 bases, and 11 bases separated the two germline ends. This CDR3 region has 12 residues. Germline V gene sequence: CDR1 SGHDT, CDR2 YYEEEE. The CDR3 sequence: CASSSGGEGYTF. CDR3 in DNA: TGTGCCAGCAGCTCAGGCGGGGAAGGCTACACCTTC.

The V and J genes are TRBV6-2 or TRBV6-3 and TRBJ2-6, with D tentatively TRBD2 (5 bases). The CDR3 is 16 amino acids. V gave up 8 bases and J gave up 0 bases, with 14 bases separating them. From germline, CDR1 is MNHEY and CDR2 SVGEGT. This chain's CDR3 is CASRHPSISGANVLTF. The CDR3 nucleotides are TGTGCCAGCCGCCATCCTAGCATCTCTGGGGCCAACGTCCTGACTTTC.

This clone was detected a few times. V and J are TRBV29-1 and TRBJ1-1, with D hard to call. Germline CDR1 and CDR2: SQVTM and ANQGSEA. The V end lost 4 bases, the J end lost 5 bases, and 17 bases lay between the germline ends. The CDR3 totals 14 residues. The CDR3, as DNA: TGCAGCGTTGCCGGGCCCTGGGGAGGGACTGAAGCTTTCTTT. It yields the protein CSVAGPWGGTEAFF.

This chain uses TRBV3-1 (or the pseudogene TRBV3-2) with TRBJ2-2; TRBD1 might be the D (6 bases). Per the germline V gene, CDR1 is LGHDT and CDR2 is YNNKEL (reference sequence). V lost 4 bases and J 4 bases, leaving 13 bases between the germline ends. The CDR3 runs 15 residues. The CDR3 bases are TGTGCCAGCAGCCTAGGGACAATATCCACCGGGGAGCTGTTTTTT. The encoded protein is CASSLGTISTGELFF.

The chain employs TRBV4-2 and TRBJ2-3; 7 nucleotides match TRBD2. With 8 bases clipped from V and 2 bases from J, the junction kept 4 bases outside the gene matches. Per the germline V gene, CDR1 is LGHNA and CDR2 is YNFKEQ. The CDR3 has 13 residues. This chain's CDR3 is CASGAGDTDTQYF. CDR3 coding DNA: TGTGCCAGCGGGGCGGGGGACACAGATACGCAGTATTTT.

This CDR3 reads CASSLMGLATDTQYF. The CDR3 DNA reads as TGTGCCAGCAGCTTAATGGGACTAGCTACAGATACGCAGTATTTT. The chain employs TRBV7-3 and TRBJ2-3; TRBD2 agrees at 9 bases. The CDR3 loop spans 15 amino acids. CDR1 is SGHTA and CDR2 is FQGTGA in the germline V gene. The ends lost 1 base at V and 3 bases at J; junction bases unmatched: 2.

The chain links TRBV6-5 to TRBJ2-2; 8 bases are a match to TRBD2. The germline gives CDR1 MNHEY, CDR2 SVGAGI. CDR3 length: 13 residues. J was trimmed by 1 base and V by 10 bases; bases with no gene match: 2. CDR3 amino acids: CATRGGNTGELFF. The DNA for the CDR3 is TGTGCCACTCGGGGGGGGAACACCGGGGAGCTGTTTTTT.

The chain uses TRBV2 and TRBJ2-7, with D tentatively TRBD2 (6 bases). There are 13 residues in the CDR3. V was shortened by 6 bases and J by 4 bases, with 13 bases between the two germline ends. Germline CDR1 and CDR2: SNHLY and FYNNEI. The chain's CDR3 is CASREGLLYEQYF. CDR3 DNA sequence: TGTGCCAGCAGGGAGGGACTCTTATACGAGCAGTACTTC. The whole variable domain, filled in from reference TRBV2 and TRBJ2-7, reads EPEVTQTPSHQVTQMGQEVILRCVPISNHLYFYWYRQILGQKVEFLVSFYNNEISEKSEIFDDQFSVERPDGSNFTLKIRSTKLEDSAMYFCASREGLLYEQYFGPGTRLTVT.

The chain carries TRBV6-1 and TRBJ1-1; a possible D gene is TRBD1 (5 bases). This CDR3 spans 11 amino acids. Germline V gene sequence: CDR1 MNHNS, CDR2 SASEGT. Trimming removed 2 bases at V and 10 bases at J, with 8 bases between. The CDR3 protein is CASSELRVAFF. CDR3 nucleotides: TGTGCCAGCAGTGAACTCAGGGTAGCTTTCTTT.

This clone appeared once. This sequence joins TRBV28 and TRBJ1-1; 9 bases align to TRBD1. The CDR3 extends over 15 amino acids. The V and J ends lost 5 bases and 1 base, in that order; junction bases with no gene match: 5. CDR1 is MDHEN and CDR2 is SYDVKM in the germline V gene. Here the CDR3 reads CASSRTGAGNTEAFF. The CDR3 coding sequence is TGTGCCAGCAGTCGGACAGGGGCCGGGAACACTGAAGCTTTCTTT.

This clone was found once. The chain recombines TRBV4-3 with TRBJ1-1; D not certain. Trimming left V 3 bases short and J 1 base short, with 6 bases between. The CDR3 totals 13 residues. In germline, CDR1 is LGHNA, CDR2 YSLEER. The CDR3 DNA follows: TGCGCCAGCAGCCAGGCCCGGAACACTGAAGCTTTCTTT. Protein: CASSQARNTEAFF.

The chain joins TRBV9 to TRBJ1-2; 9 nucleotides agree with TRBD1. V lost 4 bases to trimming and J lost 9 bases; unmatched junction nucleotides: 10. Germline assignment: CDR1 SGDLS and CDR2 YYNGEE. The CDR3 contains 14 residues. The CDR3 region has the DNA TGTGCCAGCAGCACCGGACAGGGGCGCATGCGCTACACCTTC. This translates into CASSTGQGRMRYTF.

The chain has TRBV5-4 and TRBJ1-5; tentative D call: TRBD1 (5 bases). The germline V gene encodes CDR1 SGHNT and CDR2 YYREEE (reference sequence). The V end was cut by 4 bases, the J end by 6 bases, with 14 bases between. The CDR3 has 14 amino acids. This chain's CDR3 is CASSPGGGGQPQHF. In nucleotides, the CDR3 is TGTGCCAGCAGCCCCGGCGGGGGTGGTCAGCCCCAGCATTTT.

This clone was picked up a small number of times. This rearrangement joins TRBV5-5 to TRBJ1-2, with D perhaps TRBD1 (5 bases). Per the germline V gene, CDR1 is SGHKS and CDR2 is YYEKEE (reference sequence). Between the trimmed V and J ends, which lost 0 bases and 7 bases, there was a span of 10 bases. The CDR3 sequence is 13 residues long. CDR3 DNA: TGTGCCAGCAGCTTGGTTCCAGGGATTGGCTACACCTTC. Amino acid sequence: CASSLVPGIGYTF.